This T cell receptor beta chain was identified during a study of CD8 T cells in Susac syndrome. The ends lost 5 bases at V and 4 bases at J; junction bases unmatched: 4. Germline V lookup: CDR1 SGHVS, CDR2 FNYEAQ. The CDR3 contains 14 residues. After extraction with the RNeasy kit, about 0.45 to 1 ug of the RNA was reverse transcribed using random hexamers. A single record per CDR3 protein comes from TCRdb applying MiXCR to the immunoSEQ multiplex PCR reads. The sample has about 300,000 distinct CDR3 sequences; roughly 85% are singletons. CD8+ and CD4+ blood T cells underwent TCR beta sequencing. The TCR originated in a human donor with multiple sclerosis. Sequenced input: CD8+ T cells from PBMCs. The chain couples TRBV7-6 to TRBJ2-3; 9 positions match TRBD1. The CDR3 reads CASSVWTGADTQYF. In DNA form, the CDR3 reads TGTGCCAGCAGCGTATGGACAGGGGCAGATACGCAGTATTTT.